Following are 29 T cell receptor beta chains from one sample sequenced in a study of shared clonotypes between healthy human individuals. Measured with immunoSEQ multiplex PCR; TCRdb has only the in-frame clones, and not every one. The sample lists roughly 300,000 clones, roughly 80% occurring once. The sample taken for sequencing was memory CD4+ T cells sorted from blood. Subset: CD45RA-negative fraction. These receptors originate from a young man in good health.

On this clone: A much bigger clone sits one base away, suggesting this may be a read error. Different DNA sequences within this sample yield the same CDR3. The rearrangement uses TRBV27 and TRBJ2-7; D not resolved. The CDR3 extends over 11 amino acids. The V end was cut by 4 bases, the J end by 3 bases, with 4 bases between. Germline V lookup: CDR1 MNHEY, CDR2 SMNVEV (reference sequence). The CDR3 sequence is CASSSLYEQYF. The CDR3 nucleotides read TGTGCCAGCAGTTCCCTCTACGAGCAGTACTTC.

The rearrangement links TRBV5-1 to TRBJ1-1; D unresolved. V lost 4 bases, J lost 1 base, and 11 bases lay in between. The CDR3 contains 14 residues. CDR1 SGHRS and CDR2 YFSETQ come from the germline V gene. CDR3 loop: CASSPTPRNTEAFF. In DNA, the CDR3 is TGCGCCAGCAGCCCCACACCCCGGAACACTGAAGCTTTCTTT.

The CDR3 here is CASSLFSAGWANTEAFF. CDR3 bases: TGTGCCAGCAGCTTGTTTTCCGCAGGGTGGGCGAACACTGAAGCTTTCTTT. The rearrangement uses TRBV5-6 and TRBJ1-1; TRBD1 is a possible D gene (5 bases). Trimming cost V 1 base and J 1 base, with 17 bases left between them. The CDR3 has 17 amino acids. CDR1 SGHDT and CDR2 YYEEEE come from the germline V gene.

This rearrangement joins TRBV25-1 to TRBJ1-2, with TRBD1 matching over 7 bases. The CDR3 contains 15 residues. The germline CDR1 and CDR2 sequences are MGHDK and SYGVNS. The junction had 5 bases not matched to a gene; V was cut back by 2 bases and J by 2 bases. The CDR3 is CASSETGERNYGYTF. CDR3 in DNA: TGTGCCAGCAGTGAAACAGGGGAGAGGAACTATGGCTACACCTTC.

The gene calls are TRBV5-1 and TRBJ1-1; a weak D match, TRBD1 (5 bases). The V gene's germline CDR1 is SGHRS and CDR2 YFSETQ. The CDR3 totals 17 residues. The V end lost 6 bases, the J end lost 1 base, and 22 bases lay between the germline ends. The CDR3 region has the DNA TGCGCCAGCAACCCTACCCAATCCGGGACTGGGAACACTGAAGCTTTCTTT. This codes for CASNPTQSGTGNTEAFF.

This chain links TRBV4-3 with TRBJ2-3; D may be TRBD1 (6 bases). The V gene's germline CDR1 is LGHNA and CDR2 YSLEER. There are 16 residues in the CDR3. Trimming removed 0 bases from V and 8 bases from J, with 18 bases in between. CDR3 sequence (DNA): TGCGCCAGCAGCCAAGATTTCTCACAGGGCGGGCCTACGCAGTATTTT. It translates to CASSQDFSQGGPTQYF.

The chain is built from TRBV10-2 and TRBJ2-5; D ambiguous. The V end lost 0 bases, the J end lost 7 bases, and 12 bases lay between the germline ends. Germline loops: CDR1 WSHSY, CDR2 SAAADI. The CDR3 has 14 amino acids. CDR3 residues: CASSESQQLGTQYF. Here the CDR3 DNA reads TGCGCCAGCAGTGAGTCCCAGCAGTTGGGGACCCAGTACTTC.

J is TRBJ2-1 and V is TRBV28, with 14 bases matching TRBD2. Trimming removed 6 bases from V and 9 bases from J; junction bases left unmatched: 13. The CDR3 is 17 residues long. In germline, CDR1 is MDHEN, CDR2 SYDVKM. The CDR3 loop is CASSPGLAGELGSEQFF. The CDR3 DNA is TGTGCCAGCAGCCCGGGACTAGCGGGGGAACTGGGAAGTGAGCAGTTCTTC.

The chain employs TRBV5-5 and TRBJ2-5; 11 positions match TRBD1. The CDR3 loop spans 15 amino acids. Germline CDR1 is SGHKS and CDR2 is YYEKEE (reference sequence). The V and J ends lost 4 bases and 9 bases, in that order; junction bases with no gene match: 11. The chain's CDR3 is CASSPGQGDVRAQYF. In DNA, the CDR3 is TGTGCCAGCAGCCCGGGACAGGGGGACGTGCGGGCCCAGTACTTC.

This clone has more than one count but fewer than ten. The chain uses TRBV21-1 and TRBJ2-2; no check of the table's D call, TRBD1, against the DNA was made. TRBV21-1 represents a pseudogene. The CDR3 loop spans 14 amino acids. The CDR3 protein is CASSNRHRVRELFF. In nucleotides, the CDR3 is TGTGCCAGCAGCAATAGGCACAGGGTGAGGGAGCTGTTTTTT.

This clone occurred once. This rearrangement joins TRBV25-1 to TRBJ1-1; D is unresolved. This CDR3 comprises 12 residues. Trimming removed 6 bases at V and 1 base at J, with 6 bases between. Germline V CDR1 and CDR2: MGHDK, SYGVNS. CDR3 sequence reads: CASRTGNTEAFF. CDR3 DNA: TGTGCCAGCAGAACCGGGAACACTGAAGCTTTCTTT.

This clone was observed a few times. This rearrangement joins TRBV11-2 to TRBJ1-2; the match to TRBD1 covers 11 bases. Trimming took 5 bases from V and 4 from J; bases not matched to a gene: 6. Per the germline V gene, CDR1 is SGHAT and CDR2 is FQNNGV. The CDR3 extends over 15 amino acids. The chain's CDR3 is CASSTGTGGPYGYTF. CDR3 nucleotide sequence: TGTGCCAGCAGCACCGGGACAGGGGGTCCCTATGGCTACACCTTC.

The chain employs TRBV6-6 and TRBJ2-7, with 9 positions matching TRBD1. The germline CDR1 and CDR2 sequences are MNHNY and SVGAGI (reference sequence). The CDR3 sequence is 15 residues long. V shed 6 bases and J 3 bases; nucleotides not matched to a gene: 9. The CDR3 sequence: CASRSKDRGLYEQYF. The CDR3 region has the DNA TGTGCCAGCAGAAGCAAGGACAGGGGTCTCTACGAGCAGTACTTC.

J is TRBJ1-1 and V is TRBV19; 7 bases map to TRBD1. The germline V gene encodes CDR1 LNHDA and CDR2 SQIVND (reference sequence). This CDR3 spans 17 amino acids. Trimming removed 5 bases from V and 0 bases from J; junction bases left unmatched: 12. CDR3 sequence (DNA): TGTGCCAGTAGTCGCGGCCTGGGACAGACCATGAACACTGAAGCTTTCTTT. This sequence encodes CASSRGLGQTMNTEAFF.

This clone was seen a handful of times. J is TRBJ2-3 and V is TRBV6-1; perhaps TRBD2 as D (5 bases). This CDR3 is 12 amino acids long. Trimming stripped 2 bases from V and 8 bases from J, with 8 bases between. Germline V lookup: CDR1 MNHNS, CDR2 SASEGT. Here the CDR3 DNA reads TGTGCCAGCAGTGAAACTAGTGCTACGCAGTATTTT. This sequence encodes CASSETSATQYF.

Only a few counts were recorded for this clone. The CDR3: CASSPNRLITGDGANVLTF. The CDR3 DNA is TGTGCCAGCTCACCGAACCGTCTGATAACAGGGGACGGGGCCAACGTCCTGACTTTC. The gene calls are TRBV18 and TRBJ2-6; 7 bases line up with TRBD1. Germline CDR1 and CDR2: KGHSH and LQKENI. J gave up 4 bases and V 3 bases, and 15 bases lay outside the gene matches. The CDR3 is 19 residues long.

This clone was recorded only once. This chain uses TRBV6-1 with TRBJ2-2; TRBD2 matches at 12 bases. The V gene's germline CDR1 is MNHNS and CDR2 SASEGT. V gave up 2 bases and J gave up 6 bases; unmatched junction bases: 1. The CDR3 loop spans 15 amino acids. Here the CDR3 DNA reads TGTGCCAGCAGTGAACTAGCGGGAGGGCCCGGGGAGCTGTTTTTT. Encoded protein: CASSELAGGPGELFF.

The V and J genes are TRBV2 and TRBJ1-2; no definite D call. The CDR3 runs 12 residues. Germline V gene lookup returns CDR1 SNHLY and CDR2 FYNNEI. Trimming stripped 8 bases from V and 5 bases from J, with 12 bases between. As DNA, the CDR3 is TGTGCCAGCGTCGAGGGTAGTTATGGCTACACCTTC. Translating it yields CASVEGSYGYTF.

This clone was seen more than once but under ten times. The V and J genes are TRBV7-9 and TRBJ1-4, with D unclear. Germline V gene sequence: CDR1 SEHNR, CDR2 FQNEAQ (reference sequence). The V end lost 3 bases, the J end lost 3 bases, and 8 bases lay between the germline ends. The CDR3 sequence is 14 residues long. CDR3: CASSFRLSNEKLFF. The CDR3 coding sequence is TGTGCCAGCAGCTTTAGGCTTTCTAATGAAAAACTGTTTTTT.

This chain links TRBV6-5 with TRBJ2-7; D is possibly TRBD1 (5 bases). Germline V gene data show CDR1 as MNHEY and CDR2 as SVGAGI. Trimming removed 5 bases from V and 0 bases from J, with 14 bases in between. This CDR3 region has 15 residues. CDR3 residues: CASSKQARSSYEQYF. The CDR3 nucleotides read TGTGCCAGCAGTAAACAGGCAAGGAGCTCCTACGAGCAGTACTTC.

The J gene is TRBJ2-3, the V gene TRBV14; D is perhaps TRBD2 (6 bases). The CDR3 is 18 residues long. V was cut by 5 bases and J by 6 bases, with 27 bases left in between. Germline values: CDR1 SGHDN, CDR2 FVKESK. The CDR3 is CASSLVLVAGTTRDTQYF. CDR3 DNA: TGTGCCAGCAGCTTAGTGTTGGTGGCGGGAACCACAAGGGATACGCAGTATTTT. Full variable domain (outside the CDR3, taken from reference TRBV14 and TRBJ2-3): EAGVTQFPSHSVIEKGQTVTLRCDPISGHDNLYWYRRVMGKEIKFLLHFVKESKQDESGMPNNRFLAERTGGTYSTLKVQPAELEDSGVYFCASSLVLVAGTTRDTQYFGPGTRLTVL.

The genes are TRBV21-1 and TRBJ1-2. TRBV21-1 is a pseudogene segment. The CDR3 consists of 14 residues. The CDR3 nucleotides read TGTGCCAGCAGCAAAGAGCTGGACGGGTGCGGCTACACCTTC. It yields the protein CASSKELDGCGYTF.

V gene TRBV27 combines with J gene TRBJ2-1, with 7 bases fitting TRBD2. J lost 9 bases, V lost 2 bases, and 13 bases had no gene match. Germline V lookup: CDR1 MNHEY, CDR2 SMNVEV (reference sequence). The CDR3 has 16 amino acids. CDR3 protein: CASSLNGGMGLTEQFF. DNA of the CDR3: TGTGCCAGCAGTTTAAACGGGGGGATGGGATTGACTGAGCAGTTCTTC.

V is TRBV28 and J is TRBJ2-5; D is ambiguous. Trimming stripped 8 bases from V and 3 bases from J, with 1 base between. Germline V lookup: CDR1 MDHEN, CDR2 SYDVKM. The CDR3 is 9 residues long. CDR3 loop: CASEETQYF. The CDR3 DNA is TGTGCCAGCGAAGAGACCCAGTACTTC.

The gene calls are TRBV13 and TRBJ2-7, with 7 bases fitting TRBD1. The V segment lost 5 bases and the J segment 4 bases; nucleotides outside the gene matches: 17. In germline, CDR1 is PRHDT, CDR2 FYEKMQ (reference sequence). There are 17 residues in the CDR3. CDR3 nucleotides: TGTGCCAGCAGCCCGGGCAAGGGGGCGCCCCCCTCTTACGAGCAGTACTTC. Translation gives CASSPGKGAPPSYEQYF.

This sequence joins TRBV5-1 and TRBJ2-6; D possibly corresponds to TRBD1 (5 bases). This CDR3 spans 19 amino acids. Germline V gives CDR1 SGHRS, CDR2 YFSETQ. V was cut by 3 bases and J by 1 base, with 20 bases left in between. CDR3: CASSYPMLDKISGANVLTF. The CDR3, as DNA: TGCGCCAGCAGCTACCCAATGCTGGACAAGATTTCTGGGGCCAACGTCCTGACTTTC.

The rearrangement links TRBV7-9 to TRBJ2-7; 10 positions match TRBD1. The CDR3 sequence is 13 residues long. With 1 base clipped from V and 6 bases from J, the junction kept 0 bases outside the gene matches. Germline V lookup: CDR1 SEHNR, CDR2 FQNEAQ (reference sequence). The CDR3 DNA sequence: TGTGCCAGCAGCTTAGGGACAGGGGGCGAGCAGTACTTC. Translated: CASSLGTGGEQYF.

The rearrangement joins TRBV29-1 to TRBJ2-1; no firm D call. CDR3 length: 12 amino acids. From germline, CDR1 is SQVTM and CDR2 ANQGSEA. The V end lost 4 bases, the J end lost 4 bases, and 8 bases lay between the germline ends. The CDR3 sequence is CSVAVRYNEQFF. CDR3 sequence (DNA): TGCAGCGTTGCCGTCAGATACAATGAGCAGTTCTTC.

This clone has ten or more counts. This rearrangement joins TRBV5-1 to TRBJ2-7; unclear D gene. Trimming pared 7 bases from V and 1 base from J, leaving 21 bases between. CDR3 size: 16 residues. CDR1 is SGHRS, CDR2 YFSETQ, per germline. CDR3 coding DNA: TGCGCCAGCTCAGTGGGAACCACGATTAAGTCCTACGAGCAGTACTTC. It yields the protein CASSVGTTIKSYEQYF. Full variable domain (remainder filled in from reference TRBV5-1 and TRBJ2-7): KAGVTQTPRYLIKTRGQQVTLSCSPISGHRSVSWYQQTPGQGLQFLFEYFSETQRNKGNFPGRFSGRQFSNSRSEMNVSTLELGDSALYLCASSVGTTIKSYEQYFGPGTRLTVT.